This entry lists 27 T cell receptor beta chains sequenced from one sample in a study of blood T cell repertoires in COVID-19. Generated by immunoSEQ multiplex PCR, the TCRdb table keeps only in-frame clones and is missing some. The table lists 300,000 to 350,000 clones, 87% of them singletons. Source material: PBMCs or T cells enriched from blood (not recorded which). The receptors here all came from a woman aged 18 to 35 who had recovered from COVID-19.

The CDR3 coding sequence is TGTGCCAGCAGCCAAGCGGGACAGGGGGCAGGGGGCTACACCTTC. Its translation is CASSQAGQGAGGYTF. V and J are TRBV4-2 and TRBJ1-2; 12 bases line up with TRBD1. Germline CDR1 LGHNA, CDR2 YNFKEQ. There are 15 residues in the CDR3. V dropped 1 base and J dropped 8; count of bases not matched to a gene: 5.

The CDR3 spells CASSLTGSETQYF. DNA of the CDR3: TGTGCCAGCAGCCTGACAGGGTCGGAGACCCAGTACTTC. The rearrangement uses TRBV25-1 and TRBJ2-5; 7 positions match TRBD1. V shed 6 bases and J 5 bases; nucleotides not matched to a gene: 6. The CDR3 totals 13 residues. CDR1 and CDR2 from the germline V gene are MGHDK and SYGVNS.

This chain connects TRBV6-2 or TRBV6-3 to TRBJ2-7, with a tentative D call TRBD2 (6 bases). There are 14 residues in the CDR3. With 5 bases removed from V and 3 bases from J, the gap between germline ends came to 14 bases. Germline loops: CDR1 MNHEY, CDR2 SVGEGT. The DNA for the CDR3 is TGTGCCAGCAGTACCGCCGGGACTTTCTACGAGCAGTACTTC. Translated: CASSTAGTFYEQYF.

The chain uses TRBV19 and TRBJ1-4; D possibly corresponds to TRBD1 (5 bases). V was clipped by 5 bases and J by 0 bases, with 10 bases between them. The CDR3 contains 15 residues. Germline CDR1 reads LNHDA; CDR2 reads SQIVND (reference sequence). This chain's CDR3 is CASSPRQSTNEKLFF. Here the CDR3 DNA reads TGTGCCAGTAGTCCCAGACAGTCAACTAATGAAAAACTGTTTTTT.

J is TRBJ2-7 and V is TRBV2, with D perhaps matching TRBD1 (5 bases). V was shortened by 9 bases and J by 2 bases, with 8 bases between the two germline ends. Germline lookup yields CDR1 SNHLY and CDR2 FYNNEI. The CDR3 length is 11 residues. DNA of the CDR3: TGTGCCAGTGGACAAGCCTACGAGCAGTACTTC. Its protein product is CASGQAYEQYF.

This chain connects TRBV27 to TRBJ1-2; D not resolved. CDR3 length: 15 residues. Trimming removed 5 bases from V and 8 bases from J, with 21 bases in between. The germline gives CDR1 MNHEY, CDR2 SMNVEV (reference sequence). The CDR3: CASSPTQALLGGYTF. CDR3 bases: TGTGCCAGCAGTCCAACCCAAGCTCTACTAGGGGGCTACACCTTC.

In this sample, this clone turned up once. The chain uses TRBV27 and TRBJ2-7, with D uncertain. V lost 3 bases and J lost 2, with 11 bases in between. This CDR3 contains 14 residues. The germline gives CDR1 MNHEY, CDR2 SMNVEV (reference sequence). The CDR3 DNA sequence: TGTGCCAGCAGTTTTAATAACAGTCCCTACGAGCAGTACTTC. Amino acids: CASSFNNSPYEQYF.

The chain couples TRBV4-3 to TRBJ1-5, with D hard to call. Trimming removed 1 base at V and 5 bases at J, with 12 bases between. The CDR3 consists of 15 residues. Germline V lookup: CDR1 LGHNA, CDR2 YSLEER. The CDR3 loop reads CASSQVIVADQPQHF. The CDR3, as DNA: TGCGCCAGCAGCCAAGTAATTGTAGCCGATCAGCCCCAGCATTTT.

Notes on this clone: Relative to the germline gene, one junction end is altered; a read error may explain this. The rearrangement joins TRBV2 to TRBJ1-3; the D is unclear. This CDR3 region has 13 residues. Germline V gene lookup returns CDR1 SNHLY and CDR2 FYNNEI. The CDR3 region is CASSETFGDTIYF. CDR3 in DNA: TGTGCCAGCAGTGAGACGTTTGGAGACACCATATATTTT.

The rearrangement joins TRBV5-4 to TRBJ1-4; no reliable D call. CDR3 length: 15 residues. V was shortened by 3 bases and J by 0 bases, with 9 bases between the two germline ends. Per the germline V gene, CDR1 is SGHNT and CDR2 is YYREEE (reference sequence). CDR3 region: CASSSEIATNEKLFF. The CDR3 DNA reads as TGTGCCAGCAGCTCGGAGATAGCAACTAATGAAAAACTGTTTTTT.

V is TRBV28 and J is TRBJ2-3, with 10 bases aligning to TRBD2. This CDR3 contains 14 residues. The trim removed 5 bases at V and 4 bases at J, leaving 3 bases unmatched. Germline CDR1 reads MDHEN; CDR2 reads SYDVKM. CDR3 coding DNA: TGTGCCAGCAGTCCCGGACTAGCGGCAGATACGCAGTATTTT. It specifies CASSPGLAADTQYF.

The chain carries TRBV11-3 and TRBJ2-1, with 7 bases aligning to TRBD1. V dropped 2 bases and J dropped 8; count of bases not matched to a gene: 6. Germline CDR1 and CDR2: SGHNT and YENEEA. There are 14 residues in the CDR3. In DNA form, the CDR3 reads TGTGCCAGCAGCTTACTAGGGGGCGGCGATGAGCAGTTCTTC. Amino acid sequence: CASSLLGGGDEQFF.

The CDR3 region is CSASRQGAGYGYTF. CDR3 sequence (DNA): TGCAGTGCTAGTCGCCAGGGGGCAGGCTATGGCTACACCTTC. The chain uses TRBV20-1 and TRBJ1-2, with 8 bases matching TRBD1. CDR1 DFQATT and CDR2 SNEGSKA come from the germline V gene (reference sequence). V dropped 3 bases and J dropped 4; count of bases not matched to a gene: 7. The CDR3 is 14 amino acids.

The V gene is TRBV11-2, the J gene TRBJ2-2, with D possibly being TRBD1 (5 bases). Trimming removed 10 bases at V and 7 bases at J, with 22 bases between. The CDR3 consists of 15 residues. Germline loops: CDR1 SGHAT, CDR2 FQNNGV. Here the CDR3 reads CAIPRQSGNIGELFF. The CDR3 DNA reads as TGTGCCATACCAAGACAGTCCGGAAATATCGGGGAGCTGTTTTTT.

This clone was detected once. The rearrangement joins TRBV15 to TRBJ2-5, with D maybe TRBD1 (5 bases). Germline lookup yields CDR1 LNHNV and CDR2 YYDKDF (reference sequence). V shed 0 bases and J shed 4 bases, with 9 bases lying between them. The CDR3 has 14 residues. CDR3 residues: CATSRDFRGETQYF. The CDR3 bases are TGTGCCACCAGCAGAGATTTTAGGGGAGAGACCCAGTACTTC.

This rearrangement joins TRBV19 to TRBJ1-6, with TRBD1 as a possible D gene (5 bases). The CDR3 covers 13 residues. The V and J ends lost 3 bases and 6 bases respectively, with 6 bases between them. Germline V gene lookup returns CDR1 LNHDA and CDR2 SQIVND (reference sequence). The CDR3: CASSIRGNSPLHF. Written as DNA, the CDR3 is TGTGCCAGTAGTATTAGGGGTAATTCACCCCTCCACTTT.

The chain couples TRBV11-3 to TRBJ2-3; perhaps TRBD2 as D (6 bases). The CDR3 consists of 11 residues. Germline V gene sequence: CDR1 SGHNT, CDR2 YENEEA. Trimming shortened V by 5 bases and J by 7 bases, and 7 bases separated the two germline ends. The CDR3 region has the DNA TGTGCCAGCAGCCGGGGGTATACGCAGTATTTT. It translates to CASSRGYTQYF.

This chain uses TRBV28 with TRBJ1-2; 8 nucleotides align to TRBD1. The germline V gene has CDR1 MDHEN and CDR2 SYDVKM. The CDR3 runs 15 residues. J gave up 1 base and V 6 bases, and 7 bases lay outside the gene matches. The CDR3 nucleotides read TGTGCCAGCAGGGGAGGACAGGGAGGTAACTATGGCTACACCTTC. Its translation: CASRGGQGGNYGYTF.

The chain recombines TRBV6-5 with TRBJ2-7; a weak D match, TRBD1 (6 bases). This CDR3 comprises 15 residues. V dropped 0 bases and J dropped 3 bases, with 12 bases sitting between them. Germline V gene lookup returns CDR1 MNHEY and CDR2 SVGAGI. The CDR3 coding sequence is TGTGCCAGCAGTTACTCGAAAATAGGGGGCTACGAGCAGTACTTC. Residues: CASSYSKIGGYEQYF.

The chain links TRBV19 to TRBJ1-1; no definite D call. This CDR3 has 14 amino acids. Between the trimmed V and J ends, which lost 5 bases and 1 base, there was a span of 11 bases. Germline V gene lookup returns CDR1 LNHDA and CDR2 SQIVND (reference sequence). The CDR3 coding sequence is TGTGCCAGTAGTCCGGGAGAAGAGAACACTGAAGCTTTCTTT. This sequence encodes CASSPGEENTEAFF.

The V gene is TRBV7-2, the J gene TRBJ2-1; TRBD2 agrees at 12 bases. The CDR3 totals 16 residues. Germline V gene sequence: CDR1 SGHTA, CDR2 FQGNSA. V shed 1 base, J shed 8 bases, and the junction held 6 bases outside the gene matches. CDR3 region: CASSLEPSGRAYEQFF. CDR3 DNA: TGTGCCAGCAGCTTAGAACCTAGCGGGAGGGCCTATGAGCAGTTCTTC. Filled out from reference TRBV7-2 and TRBJ2-1, the complete variable domain reads GAGVSQSPSNKVTEKGKDVELRCDPISGHTALYWYRQSLGQGLEFLIYFQGNSAPDKSGLPSDRFSAERTGGSVSTLTIQRTQQEDSAVYLCASSLEPSGRAYEQFFGPGTRLTVL.

This clone appeared many times. The chain joins TRBV20-1 to TRBJ2-4, with D unresolved. This CDR3 contains 11 residues. CDR1 DFQATT and CDR2 SNEGSKA come from the germline V gene (reference sequence). Trimming took off 5 bases at V and 5 bases at J, with 7 bases between the two ends. The CDR3 protein is CSAVIENIQYF. In DNA, the CDR3 is TGCAGTGCTGTGATAGAAAACATTCAGTACTTC.

The chain employs TRBV4-3 and TRBJ2-7, with 9 bases identical to TRBD2. V was pared by 0 bases and J by 2 bases, with 5 bases of the junction left unmatched. The germline V gene encodes CDR1 LGHNA and CDR2 YSLEER. The CDR3 sequence is 16 residues long. The CDR3 nucleotides read TGCGCCAGCAGCCAAGAACTGGTAGCGGGAGCCTACGAGCAGTACTTC. It encodes CASSQELVAGAYEQYF.

The chain is built from TRBV27 and TRBJ1-4; D is unresolved. V lost 2 bases, J lost 5 bases, and 9 bases lay in between. Germline values: CDR1 MNHEY, CDR2 SMNVEV (reference sequence). The CDR3 extends over 14 amino acids. CDR3: CASSLTGSNEKLFF. The CDR3 DNA follows: TGTGCCAGCAGTTTAACCGGGAGCAATGAAAAACTGTTTTTT. The entire variable domain, with the rest obtained from reference TRBV27 and TRBJ1-4, is as follows: EAQVTQNPRYLITVTGKKLTVTCSQNMNHEYMSWYRQDPGLGLRQIYYSMNVEVTDKGDVPEGYKVSRKEKRNFPLILESPSPNQTSLYFCASSLTGSNEKLFFGSGTQLSVL.

The V and J genes are TRBV7-9 and TRBJ2-1; D may be TRBD2 (5 bases). This CDR3 has 12 amino acids. V was pared by 5 bases and J by 5 bases, with 7 bases between. Germline values: CDR1 SEHNR, CDR2 FQNEAQ (reference sequence). The CDR3 DNA sequence: TGTGCCAGCAGCCCCGGGGACAATGAGCAGTTCTTC. This encodes CASSPGDNEQFF.

This clone was picked up one time. V is TRBV14 and J is TRBJ2-5; a possible D gene is TRBD1 (6 bases). CDR3 size: 15 residues. Per the germline V gene, CDR1 is SGHDN and CDR2 is FVKESK. The V gene lost 4 bases and the J gene lost 5 bases, with 17 bases spanning the gap. CDR3 in DNA: TGTGCCAGCAGCCGACTACAGGGTATGTCGGAGACCCAGTACTTC. Translated: CASSRLQGMSETQYF. Full variable domain (missing parts from reference TRBV14 and TRBJ2-5): EAGVTQFPSHSVIEKGQTVTLRCDPISGHDNLYWYRRVMGKEIKFLLHFVKESKQDESGMPNNRFLAERTGGTYSTLKVQPAELEDSGVYFCASSRLQGMSETQYFGPGTRLLVL.

V and J are TRBV24-1 and TRBJ2-1; TRBD2 matches at 16 bases. With 3 bases clipped from V and 0 bases from J, the junction kept 4 bases outside the gene matches. The CDR3 is made up of 19 amino acids. Germline V CDR1 and CDR2: KGHDR, SFDVKD. The CDR3 here is CATSDPGLAGGSSYNEQFF. The CDR3 DNA sequence: TGTGCCACCAGTGATCCGGGACTAGCGGGAGGGAGCTCCTACAATGAGCAGTTCTTC.